This passage covers 25 T cell receptor beta chains from one sample sequenced in a study of blood T cell repertoires in COVID-19. Method: immunoSEQ multiplex PCR; TCRdb's copy keeps in-frame clones and lacks some. The sample records some 150,000 clones, 65% to 85% being singletons. Sequenced input: PBMCs or T cells enriched from blood (not recorded which). Receptors originate from a woman between 50 and 59 years old who had been exposed to COVID-19.

This clone was seen a handful of times. This rearrangement joins TRBV7-6 to TRBJ2-1, with 11 bases lining up with TRBD2. The trim removed 3 bases at V and 7 bases at J, leaving 8 bases unmatched. CDR3 size: 16 residues. CDR1 and CDR2 from the germline V gene are SGHVS and FNYEAQ. The chain's CDR3 is CASSFELAGGINEQFF. CDR3 DNA sequence: TGTGCCAGCAGCTTCGAGCTAGCGGGGGGCATAAATGAGCAGTTCTTC.

The rearrangement joins TRBV7-9 to TRBJ1-5; the D gene is possibly TRBD1 (5 bases). The V end was cut by 5 bases, the J end by 5 bases, with 19 bases between. The length of the CDR3 is 16 residues. CDR1 and CDR2 (germline): SEHNR, FQNEAQ (reference sequence). The CDR3 bases are TGTGCCAGCAGCATCGCTCAGGGTATAGGTGATCAGCCCCAGCATTTT. It yields the protein CASSIAQGIGDQPQHF.

The rearrangement uses TRBV6-2 or TRBV6-3 and TRBJ2-1, with 10 bases aligning to TRBD2. V dropped 5 bases and J dropped 7; count of bases not matched to a gene: 5. The CDR3 length is 14 residues. CDR1 and CDR2 (germline): MNHEY, SVGEGT. The CDR3 is CASSPIAGGNEQFF. In nucleotides, the CDR3 is TGTGCCAGCAGTCCCATAGCGGGAGGAAATGAGCAGTTCTTC.

The chain is built from TRBV6-2 or TRBV6-3 and TRBJ2-7; D may be TRBD1 (6 bases). CDR1 is MNHEY and CDR2 is SVGEGT in the germline V gene. The CDR3 spans 16 residues. V was shortened by 3 bases and J by 7 bases, with 22 bases between the two germline ends. The CDR3 spells CASSYFGGTSTGEQYF. The CDR3 coding sequence is TGTGCCAGCAGTTATTTTGGGGGCACTTCTACGGGGGAGCAGTACTTC.

V and J are TRBV2 and TRBJ2-5; a weak D match, TRBD2 (5 bases). Germline V gives CDR1 SNHLY, CDR2 FYNNEI. Trimming took 6 bases from V and 7 from J, leaving 18 bases between them. CDR3 length: 14 amino acids. CDR3 amino acids: CASRGRRGYGTQYF. Written as DNA, the CDR3 is TGTGCCAGCAGAGGCAGGAGAGGGTATGGGACCCAGTACTTC.

The CDR3 loop is CASSRGGLAGAYEQYF. CDR3 nucleotides: TGTGCCAGCAGCCGGGGAGGACTAGCGGGGGCCTACGAGCAGTACTTC. V and J are TRBV2 and TRBJ2-7; 13 bases align to TRBD2. The CDR3 is made up of 16 amino acids. The V segment lost 6 bases and the J segment 2 bases; nucleotides outside the gene matches: 7. Germline V gene data show CDR1 as SNHLY and CDR2 as FYNNEI.

The rearrangement links TRBV7-2 to TRBJ2-3; weak D call: TRBD1 (5 bases). The germline V and J ends were trimmed by 5 bases and 1 base, with 7 bases remaining between them. Germline values: CDR1 SGHTA, CDR2 FQGNSA. This CDR3 contains 13 residues. The DNA of the CDR3 is TGTGCCAGCAGCAAACAGGGCACAGATACGCAGTATTTT. Its translation: CASSKQGTDTQYF.

This chain's CDR3 is CASSLESRRGELFF. CDR3 nucleotides: TGTGCCAGCAGCTTGGAGTCTAGGCGGGGGGAGCTGTTTTTT. J is TRBJ2-2 and V is TRBV5-4; D is uncertain. Trimming took off 0 bases at V and 8 bases at J, with 11 bases between the two ends. The CDR3 totals 14 residues. Germline V gene sequence: CDR1 SGHNT, CDR2 YYREEE (reference sequence).

The V and J genes are TRBV30 and TRBJ2-3, with unresolved D. Germline lookup yields CDR1 GTSNPN and CDR2 SVGIG (reference sequence). This CDR3 spans 13 amino acids. Trimming left V 3 bases short and J 1 base short, with 8 bases between. The CDR3 protein is CAWRKTGTDTQYF. In nucleotides, the CDR3 is TGTGCCTGGAGAAAAACGGGCACAGATACGCAGTATTTT.

This clone was detected only a few times. This chain links TRBV27 with TRBJ2-7; D is ambiguous. The V end was cut by 5 bases, the J end by 4 bases, with 18 bases between. The CDR3 length is 15 residues. Germline V gene sequence: CDR1 MNHEY, CDR2 SMNVEV (reference sequence). The CDR3 reads CASSVSPTGGYEQYF. The CDR3 DNA follows: TGTGCCAGCAGTGTCTCTCCTACGGGTGGATACGAGCAGTACTTC.

This chain connects TRBV7-9 to TRBJ1-3, with D uncertain. Germline values: CDR1 SEHNR, CDR2 FQNEAQ (reference sequence). The length of the CDR3 is 14 residues. Trimming took 1 base from V and 4 from J, leaving 8 bases between them. The CDR3 sequence is CASSLGTEGNTIYF. In DNA, the CDR3 is TGTGCCAGCAGCTTAGGGACTGAGGGAAACACCATATATTTT.

The genes are TRBV7-2 and TRBJ2-5, with 7 bases matching TRBD2. The V segment lost 1 base and the J segment 1 base; nucleotides outside the gene matches: 3. In germline, CDR1 is SGHTA, CDR2 FQGNSA. The CDR3 is 15 amino acids. Written as DNA, the CDR3 is TGTGCCAGCAGCTTAGGCGGGAGTATCCAAGAGACCCAGTACTTC. The encoded protein is CASSLGGSIQETQYF.

The J gene is TRBJ1-2, the V gene TRBV6-1; the match to TRBD1 covers 7 bases. The CDR3 sequence is 14 residues long. Losses at the gene ends were 2 bases for V and 4 bases for J; bases not matched to a gene: 4. Germline loops: CDR1 MNHNS, CDR2 SASEGT. CDR3 sequence reads: CASSESQGVYGYTF. CDR3 sequence (DNA): TGTGCCAGCAGTGAAAGCCAGGGGGTCTATGGCTACACCTTC.

The chain employs TRBV7-2 and TRBJ1-4, with D possibly being TRBD1 (5 bases). V gave up 4 bases and J gave up 10 bases, with 10 bases separating them. The length of the CDR3 is 12 residues. Germline lookup yields CDR1 SGHTA and CDR2 FQGNSA. CDR3 nucleotides: TGTGCCAGCAGCTGGGTCGGGGGAAAACTGTTTTTT. Protein: CASSWVGGKLFF. Variable domain in full (rest from reference TRBV7-2 and TRBJ1-4): GAGVSQSPSNKVTEKGKDVELRCDPISGHTALYWYRQSLGQGLEFLIYFQGNSAPDKSGLPSDRFSAERTGGSVSTLTIQRTQQEDSAVYLCASSWVGGKLFFGSGTQLSVL.

This clone was recorded many times. J is TRBJ2-5 and V is TRBV5-1; D not certain. Germline lookup yields CDR1 SGHRS and CDR2 YFSETQ. CDR3 size: 13 residues. V gave up 2 bases and J gave up 1 base, with 6 bases separating them. The CDR3 protein is CASSLAPQETQYF. The CDR3 nucleotides are TGCGCCAGCAGCTTAGCCCCCCAAGAGACCCAGTACTTC.

Here the CDR3 DNA reads TGTGCCAGTAGTGAGGGCAGGAGCACTGAAGCTTTCTTT. Residues: CASSEGRSTEAFF. The gene calls are TRBV19 and TRBJ1-1; D is ambiguous. CDR1 and CDR2 from the germline V gene are LNHDA and SQIVND (reference sequence). V lost 5 bases to trimming and J lost 4 bases, with 11 bases between them. The CDR3 spans 13 residues.

This chain connects TRBV19 to TRBJ1-5, with D perhaps matching TRBD1 (5 bases). In germline, CDR1 is LNHDA, CDR2 SQIVND (reference sequence). V dropped 3 bases and J dropped 7 bases, with 16 bases sitting between them. The length of the CDR3 is 15 residues. The CDR3 is CASSMVGREDQPQHF. In nucleotides, the CDR3 is TGTGCCAGTAGTATGGTGGGCAGGGAAGACCAGCCCCAGCATTTT.

The chain is built from TRBV11-2 and TRBJ2-3, with 8 bases fitting TRBD2. The CDR3 consists of 16 residues. The J segment lost 4 bases and the V segment lost 5 bases, leaving 11 bases of the junction unmatched. Germline lookup yields CDR1 SGHAT and CDR2 FQNNGV. The CDR3 is CASSPLGAGGSDTQYF. CDR3 DNA sequence: TGTGCCAGCAGCCCCTTGGGGGCGGGGGGTTCAGATACGCAGTATTTT. Full variable domain (rest looked up from reference TRBV11-2 and TRBJ2-3): EAGVAQSPRYKIIEKRQSVAFWCNPISGHATLYWYQQILGQGPKLLIQFQNNGVVDDSQLPKDRFSAERLKGVDSTLKIQPAKLEDSAVYLCASSPLGAGGSDTQYFGPGTRLTVL.

This chain connects TRBV6-5 to TRBJ2-2, with D maybe TRBD2 (6 bases). In germline, CDR1 is MNHEY, CDR2 SVGAGI. This CDR3 has 13 residues. V was pared by 5 bases and J by 6 bases, with 10 bases between. The CDR3 region has the DNA TGTGCCAGCAGTAATAGGGAGGCCGGGGAGCTGTTTTTT. As protein: CASSNREAGELFF.

The chain is built from TRBV7-2 and TRBJ1-2; weak D call: TRBD1 (6 bases). V dropped 4 bases and J dropped 4 bases, with 19 bases sitting between them. CDR1 and CDR2 (germline): SGHTA, FQGNSA. The CDR3 has 16 residues. CDR3: CASSSSRGGIGYGYTF. Here the CDR3 DNA reads TGTGCCAGCAGCTCGTCGAGGGGGGGGATCGGCTATGGCTACACCTTC.

This clone appeared once. The chain couples TRBV5-6 to TRBJ2-7, with D possibly matching TRBD1 (5 bases). The CDR3 runs to 12 residues. Trimming took off 5 bases at V and 3 bases at J, with 9 bases between the two ends. Germline CDR1 and CDR2: SGHDT and YYEEEE. The CDR3 DNA sequence: TGTGCCAGCAGGAGACAGAACTACGAGCAGTACTTC. Its translation: CASRRQNYEQYF.

V is TRBV7-9 and J is TRBJ2-1, with 9 bases aligning to TRBD1. V was pared by 4 bases and J by 4 bases, with 5 bases of the junction left unmatched. The CDR3 contains 15 residues. Per the germline V gene, CDR1 is SEHNR and CDR2 is FQNEAQ (reference sequence). CDR3 loop: CASSSPGTGYNEQFF. The CDR3 bases are TGTGCCAGCAGCTCCCCCGGGACAGGGTACAATGAGCAGTTCTTC.

J is TRBJ2-2 and V is TRBV24-1; 10 bases align to TRBD2. CDR1 and CDR2 (germline): KGHDR, SFDVKD. CDR3 length: 16 residues. V was pared by 4 bases and J by 6 bases, with 7 bases of the junction left unmatched. The DNA of the CDR3 is TGTGCCACCAGTGAGACGACTAGCGGGCGAGCCGGGGAGCTGTTTTTT. It yields the protein CATSETTSGRAGELFF.

CDR3 DNA sequence: TGTGCCAGCAGCGTAGGGGCAGAGAACACTGAAGCTTTCTTT. Translation gives CASSVGAENTEAFF. The J gene is TRBJ1-1, the V gene TRBV9; D is unclear. This CDR3 has 14 amino acids. Trimming took off 0 bases at V and 1 base at J, with 7 bases between the two ends. CDR1 SGDLS and CDR2 YYNGEE come from the germline V gene.

The chain couples TRBV11-3 to TRBJ2-1; TRBD2 matches at 11 bases. The CDR3 covers 16 residues. Germline assignment: CDR1 SGHNT and CDR2 YENEEA. V trimming: 3 bases; J trimming: 2 bases; junction bases outside the gene matches: 3. CDR3 region: CASSLGTSGTYNEQFF. In DNA, the CDR3 is TGTGCCAGCAGCTTGGGGACTAGCGGTACCTACAATGAGCAGTTCTTC.